What follows are 24 T cell receptor beta chains derived from one specimen sequenced in a study of cytomegalovirus exposure and HLA in healthy donors. The PCR was carried out with 60 Vbeta primers and 13 Jbeta primers. Sequenced by immunoSEQ multiplex PCR; TCRdb stores in-frame clones only, minus some. This table has some 85,000 clones, around 79% appearing once. The specimen sequenced was PBMCs. The receptors come from a woman in her thirties or forties in good health and CMV-seropositive.

The V gene is TRBV6-5, the J gene TRBJ2-3; D is unclear. Trimming stripped 4 bases from V and 4 bases from J, with 9 bases between. Germline V gene lookup returns CDR1 MNHEY and CDR2 SVGAGI. There are 13 residues in the CDR3. The CDR3 nucleotides read TGTGCCAGCAGTTTGGTTCCGGCAGATACGCAGTATTTT. Its protein is CASSLVPADTQYF.

CDR3: CASSLAAGQYEQYF. DNA for the CDR3: TGTGCCAGCAGCTTAGCAGCGGGACAATACGAGCAGTACTTC. This sequence joins TRBV5-8 and TRBJ2-7; maybe TRBD2 (7 bases). V was cut by 2 bases and J by 4 bases, with 13 bases left in between. Germline CDR1 and CDR2: SGHTS and YDEGEE. The CDR3 covers 14 residues.

Worth noting for this clone: A much larger clone lies a single base off, so this may be a read error. V usage is TRBV28 and J usage is TRBJ2-5; 8 positions agree with TRBD1. The CDR3 spans 14 residues. Trimming took 6 bases from V and 11 from J; bases not matched to a gene: 14. Germline lookup yields CDR1 MDHEN and CDR2 SYDVKM. The CDR3 reads CASSPPGQARSQYF. The DNA of the CDR3 is TGTGCCAGCAGCCCACCGGGACAGGCGCGATCGCAGTACTTC.

The chain is built from TRBV27 and TRBJ2-3; weak D call: TRBD1 (7 bases). Germline lookup yields CDR1 MNHEY and CDR2 SMNVEV (reference sequence). V was cut by 8 bases and J by 6 bases, with 18 bases left in between. The CDR3 runs 14 residues. DNA for the CDR3: TGTGCCAGCGCGACAGGGAGGTTTGAGGATACGCAGTATTTT. Residues: CASATGRFEDTQYF.

The table lists this clone with a few counts. The rearrangement joins TRBV4-3 to TRBJ2-6, with 9 bases fitting TRBD2. Per the germline V gene, CDR1 is LGHNA and CDR2 is YSLEER. The length of the CDR3 is 16 residues. V shed 0 bases and J 4 bases; nucleotides not matched to a gene: 1. The CDR3 reads CASSQDSGGGANVLTF. CDR3 nucleotide sequence: TGCGCCAGCAGCCAAGATAGCGGGGGAGGGGCCAACGTCCTGACTTTC.

The chain links TRBV28 to TRBJ1-4; no clear D. Trimming took 2 bases from V and 8 from J, leaving 18 bases between them. CDR1 is MDHEN and CDR2 is SYDVKM in the germline V gene. The CDR3 has 16 amino acids. CDR3 amino acids: CASSLPPTHLREKLFF. The CDR3 nucleotides read TGTGCCAGCAGTTTACCCCCCACTCACTTGAGGGAAAAACTGTTTTTT. Variable domain in full (rest from reference TRBV28 and TRBJ1-4): DVKVTQSSRYLVKRTGEKVFLECVQDMDHENMFWYRQDPGLGLRLIYFSYDVKMKEKGDIPEGYSVSREKKERFSLILESASTNQTSMYLCASSLPPTHLREKLFFGSGTQLSVL.

The rearrangement uses TRBV4-3 and TRBJ1-2; 11 bases agree with TRBD1. With V trimmed by 4 bases and J by 7 bases, 11 bases remained unmatched. The CDR3 runs 16 residues. CDR1 and CDR2 (germline): LGHNA, YSLEER. CDR3: CASSLSGTGGLGGYTF. As DNA, the CDR3 is TGCGCCAGCAGCCTTTCCGGGACAGGGGGTCTTGGTGGCTACACCTTC.

V and J are TRBV7-3 and TRBJ2-1; 13 positions match TRBD2. Germline CDR1 SGHTA, CDR2 FQGTGA. Trimming removed 5 bases from V and 8 bases from J; junction bases left unmatched: 6. The CDR3 runs to 15 residues. The CDR3 sequence is CASSPGTSGAHEQFF. CDR3 DNA sequence: TGTGCCAGCAGCCCCGGGACTAGCGGGGCCCATGAGCAGTTCTTC.

The chain combines TRBV21-1 with TRBJ1-3. TRBV21-1 is noted as a pseudogene. This CDR3 has 15 amino acids. CDR3 bases: TGTGCCAGTACAAGGGGGGGGTCGACTGGAAACACCATATATTTT. Protein sequence: CASTRGGSTGNTIYF.

This clone appeared once. The chain combines TRBV11-2 with TRBJ2-6; D possibly corresponds to TRBD1 (5 bases). The CDR3 sequence is 18 residues long. Trimming removed 3 bases at V and 0 bases at J, with 15 bases between. The germline V gene encodes CDR1 SGHAT and CDR2 FQNNGV. The CDR3 nucleotides read TGTGCCAGCAGCTTGAGGACCAGGGATCGCTCTGGGGCCAACGTCCTGACTTTC. This gives the protein CASSLRTRDRSGANVLTF.

The V gene is TRBV11-2, the J gene TRBJ1-2; tentative D call: TRBD1 (6 bases). Germline V gene lookup returns CDR1 SGHAT and CDR2 FQNNGV. The CDR3 covers 15 residues. Trimming removed 0 bases from V and 9 bases from J, with 17 bases in between. CDR3 region: CASSLDRDNGLRYTF. The CDR3 DNA reads TGTGCCAGCAGCTTAGATCGGGACAACGGGCTTCGCTACACCTTC.

This clone was seen more than once but under ten times. Here the CDR3 reads CSVMNRDEQFF. CDR3 sequence (DNA): TGCAGTGTTATGAACAGGGATGAGCAGTTCTTC. V usage is TRBV20-1 and J usage is TRBJ2-1, with D tentatively TRBD1 (6 bases). The CDR3 has 11 amino acids. Germline V gene sequence: CDR1 DFQATT, CDR2 SNEGSKA (reference sequence). V was pared by 7 bases and J by 8 bases, with 12 bases between.

This clone occurred once. V is TRBV21-1 and J is TRBJ2-2; the table's D gene call, TRBD2, was not cross checked with the DNA. TRBV21-1 represents a pseudogene. CDR3 length: 15 residues. CDR3 nucleotide sequence: TGTGCCAGCAGCCATGTTAGAGGGAGGACCGGGGAGCTGTTTTTT. The encoded protein is CASSHVRGRTGELFF.

The V and J genes are TRBV6-1 and TRBJ1-1, with a weak D call TRBD1 (5 bases). This CDR3 has 16 residues. The V gene's germline CDR1 is MNHNS and CDR2 SASEGT. The germline V and J ends were trimmed by 3 bases and 3 bases, with 17 bases remaining between them. The CDR3 DNA follows: TGTGCCAGCAGTGATAAGGGGCGAGGATCGGACACTGAAGCTTTCTTT. Its translation is CASSDKGRGSDTEAFF.

This sequence joins TRBV15 and TRBJ2-7; the match to TRBD1 covers 10 bases. In germline, CDR1 is LNHNV, CDR2 YYDKDF (reference sequence). This CDR3 is built from 15 residues. V trimming: 4 bases; J trimming: 5 bases; junction bases outside the gene matches: 8. CDR3 nucleotides: TGTGCCACCAGCAACGGGGGACAGGGGAGTCACGAGCAGTACTTC. Protein sequence: CATSNGGQGSHEQYF.

The chain recombines TRBV11-2 with TRBJ2-1, with TRBD2 matching 9 bases. From germline, CDR1 is SGHAT and CDR2 FQNNGV. The V gene end was trimmed by 4 bases and the J gene end by 6 bases; junction bases not matched to a gene: 10. The CDR3 is made up of 16 amino acids. CDR3 coding DNA: TGTGCCAGCAGCTCCAGACCGGGACTAGCACCCAATGAGCAGTTCTTC. It specifies CASSSRPGLAPNEQFF. Based on the CDR3 plus reference TRBV11-2 and TRBJ2-1, the full variable domain is EAGVAQSPRYKIIEKRQSVAFWCNPISGHATLYWYQQILGQGPKLLIQFQNNGVVDDSQLPKDRFSAERLKGVDSTLKIQPAKLEDSAVYLCASSSRPGLAPNEQFFGPGTRLTVL.

J is TRBJ2-1 and V is TRBV5-1; perhaps TRBD2 as D (5 bases). Germline V gene data show CDR1 as SGHRS and CDR2 as YFSETQ. This CDR3 contains 12 residues. Trimming left V 0 bases short and J 14 bases short, with 12 bases between. The CDR3 region is CASSLAGISKFF. Written as DNA, the CDR3 is TGCGCCAGCAGCTTGGCCGGGATTTCAAAGTTCTTC.

Here the CDR3 DNA reads TGTGCCAGTAGACACATCGAGGATTCGTACAATGAGCAGTTCTTC. Translated, it gives CASRHIEDSYNEQFF. This chain links TRBV19 with TRBJ2-1, with unresolved D. V was pared by 6 bases and J by 4 bases, with 16 bases between. CDR1 and CDR2 (germline): LNHDA, SQIVND (reference sequence). The length of the CDR3 is 15 residues.

V gene TRBV14 combines with J gene TRBJ2-1; D is ambiguous. Trimming shortened V by 6 bases and J by 11 bases, and 11 bases separated the two germline ends. CDR1 and CDR2 from the germline V gene are SGHDN and FVKESK. This CDR3 is 11 amino acids long. The CDR3 is CASRYGGKQFF. DNA of the CDR3: TGTGCCAGCAGGTACGGTGGTAAGCAGTTCTTC.

V is TRBV6-1 and J is TRBJ1-1; TRBD1 is a possible D gene (5 bases). Germline CDR1 is MNHNS and CDR2 is SASEGT. The CDR3 has 15 residues. V lost 1 base, J lost 0 bases, and 9 bases lay in between. CDR3 amino acids: CASSEEGTLNTEAFF. CDR3 sequence (DNA): TGTGCCAGCAGTGAAGAGGGGACTTTGAACACTGAAGCTTTCTTT.

This clone showed up just once. This chain uses TRBV11-2 with TRBJ2-1; TRBD2 might be the D (5 bases). Germline V CDR1 and CDR2: SGHAT, FQNNGV. The V end lost 8 bases, the J end lost 2 bases, and 16 bases lay between the germline ends. There are 15 residues in the CDR3. The chain's CDR3 is CASFKSGSAYNEQFF. The CDR3 DNA reads TGTGCCAGCTTCAAAAGTGGGAGCGCCTACAATGAGCAGTTCTTC.

This chain joins TRBV2 and TRBJ2-1, with 8 positions matching TRBD2. V lost 3 bases, J lost 7 bases, and 8 bases stayed unmatched. The CDR3 has 15 residues. Germline-derived CDR1 and CDR2 are SNHLY and FYNNEI. Here the CDR3 reads CASSENLLAVNEQFF. CDR3 in DNA: TGTGCCAGCAGTGAGAATCTACTAGCGGTTAATGAGCAGTTCTTC. Variable domain in full (rest from reference TRBV2 and TRBJ2-1): EPEVTQTPSHQVTQMGQEVILRCVPISNHLYFYWYRQILGQKVEFLVSFYNNEISEKSEIFDDQFSVERPDGSNFTLKIRSTKLEDSAMYFCASSENLLAVNEQFFGPGTRLTVL.

This clone was detected once. The J gene is TRBJ2-2, the V gene TRBV9, with D perhaps matching TRBD2 (5 bases). This CDR3 contains 17 residues. From germline, CDR1 is SGDLS and CDR2 YYNGEE. V lost 3 bases and J lost 3, with 18 bases in between. The DNA for the CDR3 is TGTGCCAGCAGCGAAGGACTCATAAGTACCTACACCGGGGAGCTGTTTTTT. It encodes CASSEGLISTYTGELFF.

V is TRBV27 and J is TRBJ2-7; possibly TRBD2 for D (6 bases). The CDR3 contains 16 residues. CDR1 MNHEY and CDR2 SMNVEV come from the germline V gene (reference sequence). V was pared by 7 bases and J by 3 bases, with 22 bases between. The DNA of the CDR3 is TGTGCCAGCATGCGGAGACTAGAAGGATCCCACTACGAGCAGTACTTC. Residues: CASMRRLEGSHYEQYF.